The clone carrying this T cell receptor beta chain was detected once. In the study's own analysis: Reference gene primer amplification in the assay estimated nucleated cell counts. Assay used: immunoSEQ multiplex PCR; TCRdb lists only in-frame clones, some missing. The V and J calls and clone size were taken over from that table, and D and trimming were inferred from the DNA. Of a few hundred thousand clones listed, about nine tenths are singletons. The sample is drawn from a study of blood T cell repertoires in COVID-19. The wider study: In each case, the material was cDNA or gDNA derived from T cells, B-cell-depleted T cells, or PBMCs.

Germline V gives CDR1 MNHEY, CDR2 SVGAGI. This CDR3 region has 14 residues. Trimming took 7 bases from V and 8 from J; bases not matched to a gene: 8. The chain is built from TRBV6-5 and TRBJ1-6; the match to TRBD1 covers 7 bases. The sequence came from a woman aged 30 to 39 with COVID-19, enrolled during active disease. The sample comprised peripheral blood. CDR3 in DNA: TGTGCCAGCAAGCGACAGGGTACCTATTCACCCCTCCACTTT. It yields the protein CASKRQGTYSPLHF.